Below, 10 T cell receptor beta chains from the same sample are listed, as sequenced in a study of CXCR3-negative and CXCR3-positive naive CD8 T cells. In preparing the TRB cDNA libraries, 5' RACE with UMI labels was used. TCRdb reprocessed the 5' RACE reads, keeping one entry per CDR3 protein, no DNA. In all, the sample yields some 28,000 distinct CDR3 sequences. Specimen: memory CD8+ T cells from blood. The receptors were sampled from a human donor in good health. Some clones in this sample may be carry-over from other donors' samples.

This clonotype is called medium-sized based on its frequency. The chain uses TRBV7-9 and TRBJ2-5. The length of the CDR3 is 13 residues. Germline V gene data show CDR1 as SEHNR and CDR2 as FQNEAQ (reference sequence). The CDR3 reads CASRTGIQETQYF.

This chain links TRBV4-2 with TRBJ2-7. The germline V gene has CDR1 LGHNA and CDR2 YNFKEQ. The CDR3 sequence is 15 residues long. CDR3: CASSQVSGTSYEQYF.

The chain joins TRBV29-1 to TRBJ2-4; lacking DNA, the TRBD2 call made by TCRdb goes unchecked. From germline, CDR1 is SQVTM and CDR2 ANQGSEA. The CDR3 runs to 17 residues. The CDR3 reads CSVDFSASGSPMNIQYF.

The CDR3 protein is CASSFFTGNTGELFF. The chain links TRBV9 to TRBJ2-2; TCRdb returns TRBD1, unconfirmable since there is no DNA. CDR3 length: 15 amino acids. Germline CDR1 reads SGDLS; CDR2 reads YYNGEE.

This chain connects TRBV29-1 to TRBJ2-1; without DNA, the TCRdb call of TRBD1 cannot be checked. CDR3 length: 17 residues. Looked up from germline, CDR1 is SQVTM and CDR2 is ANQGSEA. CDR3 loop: CSALLPGQELAALGQFF.

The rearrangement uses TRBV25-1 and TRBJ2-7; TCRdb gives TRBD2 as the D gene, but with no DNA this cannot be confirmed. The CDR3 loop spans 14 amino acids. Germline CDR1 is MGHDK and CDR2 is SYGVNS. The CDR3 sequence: CASQPGLAGTEQYF.

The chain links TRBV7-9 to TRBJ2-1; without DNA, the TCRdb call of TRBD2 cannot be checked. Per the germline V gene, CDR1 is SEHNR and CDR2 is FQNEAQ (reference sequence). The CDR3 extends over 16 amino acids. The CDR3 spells CASSLRAGGPGDEQFF.

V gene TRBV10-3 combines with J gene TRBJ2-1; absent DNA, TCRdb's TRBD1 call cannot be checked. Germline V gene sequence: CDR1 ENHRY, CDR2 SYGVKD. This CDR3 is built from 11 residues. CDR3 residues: CVAGRPGEQFF.

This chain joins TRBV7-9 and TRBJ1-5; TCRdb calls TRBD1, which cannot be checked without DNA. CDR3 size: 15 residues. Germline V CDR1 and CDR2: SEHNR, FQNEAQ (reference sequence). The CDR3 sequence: CASSSTDGNLQPQHF.

CDR3 in amino acids: CSAIEGAGYEQYF. This chain connects TRBV20-1 to TRBJ2-7; TCRdb's D call of TRBD1 is untestable without DNA. The CDR3 contains 13 residues. The germline V gene encodes CDR1 DFQATT and CDR2 SNEGSKA (reference sequence).